A selection of T cell receptor beta chains follows, all from one sample in a study of blood T cell repertoires in COVID-19. The repertoire was sequenced with immunoSEQ multiplex PCR; TCRdb's copy has only in-frame clones and lacks some. The data contain about 150,000 clones, roughly 80% of them singletons. Material for sequencing was peripheral blood. These receptors originate from a man aged 50 or older with active or convalescent COVID-19. Both conserved end residues are part of each CDR3. Fields, in order: CDR3 length, D gene, clone size, V gene, J gene, CDR3 protein, CDR3 DNA. A D gene is named only where the DNA matches it firmly. Rows may omit the clone size; those that give it use once, few, many or a size class.

13	TRBD1	few	TRBV10-3	TRBJ1-1	CAISVTGDTEAFF	TGTGCCATCAGTGTCACAGGGGACACTGAAGCTTTCTTT
14	.	.	TRBV6-5	TRBJ2-1	CASSSDRRVYEQFF	TGTGCCAGCAGTAGCGACCGCCGAGTCTATGAGCAGTTCTTC
17	TRBD2	.	TRBV19	TRBJ2-5	CASSVTLAGVTQETQYF	TGTGCCAGTAGTGTCACATTAGCGGGAGTAACGCAAGAGACCCAGTACTTC
17	TRBD2	.	TRBV5-1	TRBJ2-5	CASSSLGGGSYQETQYF	TGCGCCAGCAGCTCCCTCGGTGGCGGGAGTTACCAAGAGACCCAGTACTTC
14	TRBD1	once	TRBV9	TRBJ2-2	CASSAGTGTGELFF	TGTGCCAGCAGCGCCGGGACAGGGACCGGGGAGCTGTTTTTT
16	TRBD1	.	TRBV10-2	TRBJ2-1	CASSEGGTGGFDEQFF	TGCGCCAGCAGTGAAGGCGGGACAGGGGGGTTTGATGAGCAGTTCTTC
17	TRBD1	.	TRBV6-1	TRBJ2-7	CASSAFRRDRGTYEQYF	TGTGCCAGCAGTGCATTTCGCCGGGACAGGGGAACCTACGAGCAGTACTTC
15	.	.	TRBV6-5	TRBJ1-5	CASSKGGNSNQPQHF	TGTGCCAGCAGCAAGGGGGGGAATAGCAATCAGCCCCAGCATTTT
15	TRBD1	.	TRBV28	TRBJ2-7	CASSSNMTGFYEQYF	TGTGCCAGCAGTTCCAATATGACAGGGTTCTACGAGCAGTACTTC
17	TRBD2	.	TRBV3-1/TRBV3-2	TRBJ2-2	CASSQPRAGGFTGELFF	TGTGCCAGCAGCCAACCCCGAGCGGGGGGATTCACCGGGGAGCTGTTTTTT
18	TRBD1	.	TRBV28	TRBJ1-2	CASTTSGRQGAPGYGYTF	TGTGCCAGCACGACATCAGGGCGACAGGGGGCGCCCGGGTATGGCTACACCTTC
14	TRBD1	.	TRBV19	TRBJ1-2	CASCSTGTFYGYTF	TGTGCCAGTTGCTCGACAGGGACATTTTATGGCTACACCTTC
14	TRBD2	.	TRBV3-1/TRBV3-2	TRBJ2-3	CASSQVSSGTRRYF	TGTGCCAGCAGCCAAGTCTCTAGCGGCACAAGACGGTATTTT
12	TRBD1	.	TRBV5-6	TRBJ1-6	CASSIGTGPLHF	TGTGCCAGCAGCATTGGGACAGGACCCCTCCACTTT
15	.	.	TRBV3-1/TRBV3-2	TRBJ2-7	CASSQGRQGIYEQYF	TGTGCCAGCAGCCAAGGTCGGCAGGGTATCTACGAGCAGTACTTC
17	TRBD2	.	TRBV7-7	TRBJ2-5	CASSLYPLAGLQETQYF	TGTGCTAGCAGCTTATACCCCCTAGCGGGACTCCAAGAGACCCAGTACTTC
13	.	once	TRBV10-1	TRBJ2-7	CASSGRTAHEQYF	TGCGCCAGCAGTGGGAGGACAGCCCACGAGCAGTACTTC
15	TRBD1	once	TRBV30	TRBJ1-2	CAWTNAGQGARGYTF	TGTGCCTGGACCAACGCGGGACAGGGGGCGCGGGGCTACACCTTC
14	.	.	TRBV19	TRBJ1-4	CASRTVDGSRKLFF	TGTGCCAGTAGGACAGTTGACGGAAGTCGAAAACTGTTTTTT
15	TRBD2	.	TRBV19	TRBJ2-7	CASSIGSSGKYEQYF	TGTGCCAGTAGTATCGGGTCTAGCGGGAAATACGAGCAGTACTTC
14	TRBD1	once	TRBV6-6	TRBJ1-1	CASSYPGQHTEAFF	TGTGCCAGCAGTTACCCGGGACAGCACACTGAAGCTTTCTTT
13	.	.	TRBV9	TRBJ2-1	CASSPGRGNEQFF	TGTGCCAGCAGCCCCGGGCGAGGGAATGAGCAGTTCTTC
13	.	.	TRBV30	TRBJ2-3	CAWVARSTDTQYF	TGTGCCTGGGTAGCTCGGAGCACAGATACGCAGTATTTT
13	.	.	TRBV7-9	TRBJ1-1	CASSPQGNTEAFF	TGTGCCAGCAGCCCACAGGGGAACACTGAAGCTTTCTTT
16	TRBD2	.	TRBV27	TRBJ2-3	CASSLLAGEGTDTQYF	TGTGCCAGCAGTTTATTAGCGGGAGAGGGCACAGATACGCAGTATTTT
17	.	.	TRBV24-1	TRBJ2-2	CATSDPGAGVGTGELFF	TGTGCCACCAGTGATCCCGGGGCAGGGGTAGGGACCGGGGAGCTGTTTTTT
16	TRBD1	.	TRBV7-8	TRBJ1-5	CASSTLGTGGNQPQHF	TGTGCCAGCAGCACCCTGGGGACAGGGGGTAATCAGCCCCAGCATTTT
16	TRBD1	.	TRBV3-1/TRBV3-2	TRBJ1-5	CASSQAVGQGNQPQHF	TGTGCCAGCAGCCAAGCCGTTGGACAGGGCAATCAGCCCCAGCATTTT
14	.	.	TRBV5-4	TRBJ2-5	CASSLGRGGETQYF	TGTGCCAGCAGCTTGGGACGGGGAGGAGAGACCCAGTACTTC
15	TRBD1	few	TRBV6-1	TRBJ1-5	CASSEWDRGLQPQHF	TGTGCCAGCAGTGAATGGGACAGGGGGCTTCAGCCCCAGCATTTT
15	.	.	TRBV2	TRBJ1-3	CASSELRGAGNTIYF	TGTGCCAGCAGTGAATTGCGGGGAGCTGGAAACACCATATATTTT
11	.	.	TRBV20-1	TRBJ2-7	CSARDSYEQYF	TGCAGTGCTAGAGATTCTTACGAGCAGTACTTC
13	.	.	TRBV30	TRBJ1-2	CAWSVDRQRGYTF	TGTGCCTGGAGTGTTGACAGACAAAGGGGCTACACCTTC
14	TRBD1	.	TRBV9	TRBJ2-7	CASSPQGAWDEQYF	TGTGCCAGCAGCCCCCAGGGGGCCTGGGATGAGCAGTACTTC
14	TRBD2	few	TRBV4-1	TRBJ2-7	CASSHRREGYEQYF	TGCGCCAGCAGCCACCGCAGGGAGGGATACGAGCAGTACTTC
15	.	.	TRBV28	TRBJ2-2	CASSLLREYTGELFF	TGTGCCAGCAGTTTATTGAGGGAATACACCGGGGAGCTGTTTTTT
15	TRBD2	.	TRBV9	TRBJ2-1	CASSPTSGYYNEQFF	TGTGCCAGCAGCCCGACTAGCGGGTACTACAATGAGCAGTTCTTC
14	.	.	TRBV11-3	TRBJ2-2	CASSAISVHGELFF	TGTGCCAGCAGCGCGATTAGCGTTCACGGGGAGCTGTTTTTT
14	TRBD1	.	TRBV5-5	TRBJ2-6	CASSQGVGANVLTF	TGTGCCAGCAGCCAGGGGGTCGGGGCCAACGTCCTGACTTTC
15	TRBD1	.	TRBV27	TRBJ2-7	CASSSIGQGTHEQYF	TGTGCCAGCAGTTCCATAGGACAGGGGACCCACGAGCAGTACTTC
13	.	.	TRBV28	TRBJ2-7	CASSLAGKYEQYF	TGTGCCAGCAGTTTAGCCGGGAAATACGAGCAGTACTTC
14	.	.	TRBV19	TRBJ1-1	CASSRGTFLGEAFF	TGTGCCAGCAGTAGGGGGACATTTCTCGGGGAAGCTTTCTTT
16	TRBD2	.	TRBV5-1	TRBJ2-2	CASSLLASGNTGELFF	TGCGCCAGCAGCTTGTTAGCTAGCGGAAACACCGGGGAGCTGTTTTTT
17	.	.	TRBV28	TRBJ1-1	CASSLGGEGNAGTEAFF	TGTGCCAGCAGTCTAGGGGGAGAGGGTAACGCGGGTACTGAAGCTTTCTTT
15	.	.	TRBV7-8	TRBJ2-7	CASSLLLAFSYEQYF	TGTGCCAGCAGCTTATTACTAGCCTTCTCCTACGAGCAGTACTTC
15	.	.	TRBV11-2	TRBJ2-5	CASSQGDLPQETQYF	TGTGCCAGCAGTCAAGGGGACTTGCCGCAAGAGACCCAGTACTTC